This TCR beta chain originates from a study of blood T cell repertoires in COVID-19. About the research overall: Samples of COVID-19 (acute and convalescent) were obtained from the United States, Italy and Spain. Sources were T cells, B-cell-depleted T cells, or PBMCs; the material itself was cDNA or gDNA.

J lost 0 bases, V lost 5 bases, and 4 bases had no gene match. The CDR3 runs 14 residues. Germline V lookup: CDR1 SNHLY, CDR2 FYNNEI. As processed by the authors: Reference gene primer amplification gave nucleated cell count estimates. The data were produced by immunoSEQ multiplex PCR, yet TCRdb's version contains in-frame clones alone and is incomplete. The DNA gave D and trimming, while V, J and clone size come from that table. The sample carries some 230,000 clones, 70% to 90% recorded once. V and J are TRBV2 and TRBJ2-7; 7 nucleotides line up with TRBD1. Material for sequencing was peripheral blood. The sequence came from a middle-aged man with acute or convalescent COVID-19. The CDR3 reads CASSTQGDSYEQYF. CDR3 DNA sequence: TGTGCCAGCAGTACCCAGGGGGACTCCTACGAGCAGTACTTC.